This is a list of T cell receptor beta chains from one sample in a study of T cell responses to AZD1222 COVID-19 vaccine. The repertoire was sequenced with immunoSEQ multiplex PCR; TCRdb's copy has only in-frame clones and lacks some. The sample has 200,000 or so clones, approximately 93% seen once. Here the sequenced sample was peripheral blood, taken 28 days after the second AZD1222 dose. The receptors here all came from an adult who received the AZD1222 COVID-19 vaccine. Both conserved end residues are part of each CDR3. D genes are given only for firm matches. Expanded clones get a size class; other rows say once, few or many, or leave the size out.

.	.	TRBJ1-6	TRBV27	CASSLSTGTYNSPLHF	TGTGCCAGCAGTTTATCGACGGGTACCTATAATTCACCCCTCCACTTT
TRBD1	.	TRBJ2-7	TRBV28	CASSLIRQGRSYEQYF	TGTGCCAGCAGTTTAATCCGACAGGGTCGTTCCTACGAGCAGTACTTC
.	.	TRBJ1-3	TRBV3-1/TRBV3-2	CASSPSGGSGNTIYF	TGTGCCAGCAGCCCTTCGGGGGGTAGTGGAAACACCATATATTTT
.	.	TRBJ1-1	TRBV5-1	CASSLEAGVLHTEAFF	TGCGCCAGCAGCTTGGAGGCAGGGGTGCTTCACACTGAAGCTTTCTTT
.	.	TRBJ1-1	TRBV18	CASSPPGPMNTEAFF	TGTGCCAGCTCACCACCAGGCCCCATGAACACTGAAGCTTTCTTT
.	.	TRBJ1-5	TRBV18	CASSQTGSNQPQHF	TGTGCCAGCTCACAAACAGGTAGCAATCAGCCCCAGCATTTT
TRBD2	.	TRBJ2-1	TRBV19	CASTLAGGLIEQFF	TGTGCCAGTACCCTAGCGGGGGGCCTGATAGAGCAGTTCTTC
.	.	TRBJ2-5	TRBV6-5	CASSVGGRETQYF	TGTGCCAGCTCTGTGGGGGGCCGCGAGACCCAGTACTTC
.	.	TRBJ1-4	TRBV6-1	CASSELSGEGYVGNEKLFF	TGTGCCAGCAGTGAATTAAGCGGGGAGGGTTACGTTGGAAATGAAAAACTGTTTTTT
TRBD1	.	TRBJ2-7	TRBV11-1	CASSPRDRGNEQYF	TGTGCCAGCAGCCCCCGGGACAGGGGTAACGAGCAGTACTTC
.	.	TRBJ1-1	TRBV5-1	CASSLEKYRGSGRQAFF	TGCGCCAGCAGCTTGGAAAAGTATAGGGGGTCCGGACGGCAAGCTTTCTTT
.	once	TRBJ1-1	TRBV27	CASNPRPNTEAFF	TGTGCCAGCAACCCCAGACCGAACACTGAAGCTTTCTTT
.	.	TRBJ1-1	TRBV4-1	CASKEGENTEAFF	TGCGCCAGCAAGGAGGGAGAGAACACTGAAGCTTTCTTT
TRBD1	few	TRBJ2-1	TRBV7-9	CASSWYRGDNEQFF	TGTGCCAGCAGCTGGTACAGGGGAGACAATGAGCAGTTCTTC
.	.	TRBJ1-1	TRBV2	CASIWGGDTEAFF	TGTGCCAGCATCTGGGGGGGGGACACTGAAGCTTTCTTT
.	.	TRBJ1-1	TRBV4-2	CASSQDQVPTRAFF	TGTGCCAGCAGCCAAGATCAGGTTCCCACGAGGGCTTTCTTT
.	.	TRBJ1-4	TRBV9	CASSPQGGGSEKLFF	TGTGCCAGCAGCCCTCAGGGTGGGGGGAGTGAAAAACTGTTTTTT
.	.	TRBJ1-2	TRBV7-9	CASSLVSQSGYTF	TGTGCCAGCAGCTTAGTATCGCAGTCAGGCTACACCTTC
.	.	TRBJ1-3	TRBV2	CASSEYENTIYF	TGTGCCAGCAGTGAATATGAAAACACCATATATTTT
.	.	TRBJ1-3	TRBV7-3	CASSLWAGSGNTIYF	TGTGCCAGCAGCTTATGGGCGGGCTCTGGAAACACCATATATTTT
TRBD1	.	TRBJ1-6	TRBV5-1	CASSLTGPNSPLHF	TGCGCCAGCAGCCTGACAGGGCCAAATTCACCCCTCCACTTT
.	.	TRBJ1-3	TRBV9	CASSAGGFTGNTIYF	TGTGCCAGCAGCGCGGGAGGGTTCACTGGAAACACCATATATTTT
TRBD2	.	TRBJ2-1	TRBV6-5	CASSAGTSGYNEQFF	TGTGCCAGCAGCGCCGGGACTAGCGGCTACAATGAGCAGTTCTTC
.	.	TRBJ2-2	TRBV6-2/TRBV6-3	CASSYAGELFF	TGTGCCAGCAGTTATGCCGGGGAGCTGTTTTTT
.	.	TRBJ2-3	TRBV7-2	CASSLGDGDTQYF	TGTGCCAGCAGCTTAGGCGACGGGGATACGCAGTATTTT
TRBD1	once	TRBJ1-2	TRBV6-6	CASSYADRGGSGYTF	TGTGCCAGCAGTTACGCGGACAGGGGGGGCTCAGGCTACACCTTC
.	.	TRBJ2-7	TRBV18	CASSPPSQGSLREQYF	TGTGCCAGCTCACCACCGTCCCAGGGATCACTACGGGAGCAGTACTTC
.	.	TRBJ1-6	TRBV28	CASSLAGTRVNSPLHF	TGTGCCAGCAGTTTGGCCGGGACACGGGTAAATTCACCCCTCCACTTT
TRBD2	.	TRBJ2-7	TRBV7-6	CASSLRLAGGIYEQYF	TGTGCCAGCAGCTTACGGCTAGCGGGGGGCATTTACGAGCAGTACTTC
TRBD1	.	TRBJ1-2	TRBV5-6	CASSWTGGGYTF	TGTGCCAGCAGCTGGACAGGGGGAGGCTACACCTTC
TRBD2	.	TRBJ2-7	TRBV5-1	CASSSPPPSAGGGSYEQYF	TGCGCCAGCAGCTCCCCGCCGCCTAGCGCGGGGGGTGGCTCCTACGAGCAGTACTTC
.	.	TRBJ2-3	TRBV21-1	CAIRILDTQYF	TGTGCCATCAGGATATTAGATACGCAGTATTTT
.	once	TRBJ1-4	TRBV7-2	CASSPQIREKLFF	TGTGCCAGCAGCCCTCAAATTCGGGAGAAACTGTTTTTT
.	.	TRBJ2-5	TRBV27	CASRPPGPQETQYF	TGTGCCAGCAGACCACCGGGCCCTCAAGAGACCCAGTACTTC
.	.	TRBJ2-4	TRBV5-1	CASSTEGENIQYF	TGCGCCAGCAGCACCGAGGGGGAAAACATTCAGTACTTC
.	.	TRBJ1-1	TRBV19	CASSIDGHTEAFF	TGTGCCAGTAGTATCGACGGCCACACTGAAGCTTTCTTT
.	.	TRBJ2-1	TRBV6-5	CASRRRSDNEQFF	TGTGCCAGCAGAAGGCGGTCCGACAATGAGCAGTTCTTC
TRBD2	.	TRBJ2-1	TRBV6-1	CASSEQTSGGAWEQFF	TGTGCCAGCAGTGAACAGACTAGCGGGGGGGCCTGGGAGCAGTTCTTC
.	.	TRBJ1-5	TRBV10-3	CAIGDGLQNNQPQHF	TGTGCCATCGGGGACGGACTGCAAAATAATCAGCCCCAGCATTTT
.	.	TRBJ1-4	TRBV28	CASKRVNEKLFF	TGTGCGAGCAAGAGGGTCAATGAAAAACTGTTTTTT
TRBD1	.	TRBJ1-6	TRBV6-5	CASGKQGNSPLHF	TGTGCCAGCGGGAAACAGGGGAACTCACCCCTCCACTTT
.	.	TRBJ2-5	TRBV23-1	CASSHLGRGKETQYF	TGCGCCAGCAGTCACCTGGGACGGGGAAAAGAGACCCAGTACTTC
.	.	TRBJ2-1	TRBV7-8	CASSFSGDEQFF	TGTGCCAGCAGCTTCAGCGGCGATGAGCAGTTCTTC
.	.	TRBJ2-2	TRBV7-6	CASSPASVASSNTGELFF	TGTGCCAGCAGCCCCGCTTCCGTTGCGAGCTCGAACACCGGGGAGCTGTTTTTT
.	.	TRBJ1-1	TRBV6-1	CASSESILGGEAFF	TGTGCCAGCAGTGAATCGATCTTGGGGGGTGAAGCTTTCTTT
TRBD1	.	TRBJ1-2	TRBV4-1	CASSPWTGRSDGYTF	TGCGCCAGCAGCCCTTGGACAGGCAGGAGTGATGGCTACACCTTC
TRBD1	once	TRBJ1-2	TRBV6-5	CASNHGQGNYGYTF	TGTGCCAGCAACCATGGACAGGGGAACTATGGCTACACCTTC
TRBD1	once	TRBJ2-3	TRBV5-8	CASSPQTGFATDTQYF	TGTGCCAGCAGCCCACAGACAGGGTTTGCGACAGATACGCAGTATTTT
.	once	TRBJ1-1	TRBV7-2	CASSGGPGRPLNTEAFF	TGTGCCAGCAGCGGGGGACCGGGACGTCCATTGAACACTGAAGCTTTCTTT
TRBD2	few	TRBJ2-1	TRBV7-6	CASSLVATSGPYNEQFF	TGTGCCAGCAGCTTAGTTGCCACTAGCGGGCCCTACAATGAGCAGTTCTTC
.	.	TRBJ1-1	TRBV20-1	CSAGQGTEAFF	TGCAGTGCTGGTCAGGGCACTGAAGCTTTCTTT
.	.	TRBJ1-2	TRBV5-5	CASSLSMSEYGYTF	TGTGCCAGCAGCTTGAGTATGTCAGAGTATGGCTACACCTTC
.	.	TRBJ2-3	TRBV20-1	CRPTSTDTQYF	TGCAGGCCTACTAGCACAGATACGCAGTATTTT
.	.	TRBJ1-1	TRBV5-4	CASSLDSGGTTEAFF	TGTGCCAGCAGCTTGGATTCGGGGGGCACCACTGAAGCTTTCTTT
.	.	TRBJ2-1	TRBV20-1	CSASGEGRNEQFF	TGCAGTGCTAGTGGTGAGGGGAGGAATGAGCAGTTCTTC
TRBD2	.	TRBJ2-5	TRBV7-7	CASSPPSGGSKYF	TGTGCCAGCAGCCCCCCTAGCGGGGGATCCAAGTACTTC
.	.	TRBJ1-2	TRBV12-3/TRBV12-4	CASGPPNYGYTF	TGTGCCAGCGGCCCCCCCAACTATGGCTACACCTTC